Below are 7 T cell receptor beta chains sequenced from a single sample in a study of beta chain features in type 1 diabetes. cDNA synthesis used the whole RNA isolate, giving expressed TCRB sequences. Produced via immunoSEQ multiplex PCR; TCRdb's table is partial and in-frame only. Among 300,000 to 350,000 clones listed, approximately 9.9% were seen once. Study-level points and caveats: Type 1 diabetes patients had moderately but significantly shorter TCRB CDR3s in all four CD4+ subsets.

The antigens for these receptors are not known. The sequenced sample was central memory CD4+ T cells from blood. The source is a young man with type 1 diabetes.

This clone was seen more than once but under ten times. The V gene is TRBV4-3, the J gene TRBJ1-4; D is undetermined. The CDR3 totals 16 residues. Trimming removed 4 bases at V and 7 bases at J, with 19 bases between. CDR1 is LGHNA, CDR2 YSLEER, per germline. The CDR3 protein is CASSPMGGILGEKLFF. The CDR3 region has the DNA TGCGCCAGCAGCCCTATGGGTGGGATCCTCGGTGAAAAACTGTTTTTT.

In nucleotides, the CDR3 is TGTGCCAGCAGCGTAGGACACAGGGGACTTAATGAAAAACTGTTTTTT. It yields the protein CASSVGHRGLNEKLFF. The V gene is TRBV5-4, the J gene TRBJ1-4; 7 nucleotides match TRBD1. Germline CDR1 reads SGHNT; CDR2 reads YYREEE (reference sequence). J lost 4 bases, V lost 4 bases, and 10 bases had no gene match. CDR3 length equals 16 residues. The full variable domain, rest sourced from reference TRBV5-4 and TRBJ1-4, is ETGVTQSPTHLIKTRGQQVTLRCSSQSGHNTVSWYQQALGQGPQFIFQYYREEENGRGNFPPRFSGLQFPNYSSELNVNALELDDSALYLCASSVGHRGLNEKLFFGSGTQLSVL.

This clone was recorded at least ten times. This chain links TRBV5-1 with TRBJ2-5; D might be TRBD2 (5 bases). V was trimmed by 0 bases and J by 7 bases, leaving 10 bases between them. The germline V gene has CDR1 SGHRS and CDR2 YFSETQ. This CDR3 region has 13 residues. DNA of the CDR3: TGCGCCAGCAGCTTGGAGGACGGAGGGACCCAGTACTTC. Translation gives CASSLEDGGTQYF.

This clone was picked up a small number of times. This rearrangement joins TRBV28 to TRBJ2-2, with TRBD1 identical over 9 bases. J lost 5 bases, V lost 6 bases, and 7 bases had no gene match. This CDR3 is built from 15 residues. Germline V gene lookup returns CDR1 MDHEN and CDR2 SYDVKM. The CDR3 DNA follows: TGTGCCAGCAGGGCGGGACAGGGTGGAACCGGGGAGCTGTTTTTT. It yields the protein CASRAGQGGTGELFF.

This chain connects TRBV10-3 to TRBJ1-2; tentatively, D is TRBD1 (5 bases). The CDR3 is made up of 13 amino acids. The V gene lost 8 bases and the J gene lost 2 bases, with 12 bases spanning the gap. The germline CDR1 and CDR2 sequences are ENHRY and SYGVKD. CDR3 region: CAISREGNYGYTF. CDR3 nucleotides: TGTGCCATCTCCAGGGAGGGCAACTATGGCTACACCTTC.

The chain combines TRBV10-3 with TRBJ2-7; TRBD1 agrees at 10 bases. This CDR3 is 14 amino acids long. The V segment lost 6 bases and the J segment 4 bases; nucleotides outside the gene matches: 6. Germline values: CDR1 ENHRY, CDR2 SYGVKD. The CDR3: CAIRSGTGEYEQYF. The CDR3 DNA reads TGTGCCATCAGATCCGGGACAGGGGAATACGAGCAGTACTTC.

This clone has just a few counts. The chain recombines TRBV30 with TRBJ2-7; D is undetermined. Trimming pared 1 base from V and 6 bases from J, leaving 7 bases between. This CDR3 is built from 11 residues. Germline values: CDR1 GTSNPN, CDR2 SVGIG (reference sequence). DNA of the CDR3: TGTGCCTGGAGTGCGTCTGGCGAGCAGTACTTC. Translation: CAWSASGEQYF.